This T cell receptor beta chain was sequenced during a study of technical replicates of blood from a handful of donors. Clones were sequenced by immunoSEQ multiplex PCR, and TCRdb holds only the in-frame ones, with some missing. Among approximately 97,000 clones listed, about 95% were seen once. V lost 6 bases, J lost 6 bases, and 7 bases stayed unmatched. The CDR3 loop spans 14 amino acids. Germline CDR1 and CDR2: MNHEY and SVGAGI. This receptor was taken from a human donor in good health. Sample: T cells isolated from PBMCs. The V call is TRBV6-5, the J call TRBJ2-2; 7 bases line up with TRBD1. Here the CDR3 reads CASSRDRAPGELFF. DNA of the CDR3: TGTGCCAGCAGCAGAGACAGGGCCCCCGGGGAGCTGTTTTTT.